Presented here are 3 T cell receptor beta chains from one specimen sequenced in a study of cytomegalovirus exposure and HLA in healthy donors. The study ran its PCR with 60 Vbeta and 13 Jbeta primers. Produced via immunoSEQ multiplex PCR; TCRdb's table is partial and in-frame only. Found here are 180,000 or so clones, about three quarters of them singletons; the top ten hold approximately 1.3%. Sequenced: PBMCs. These receptors were taken from a man between 18 and 29 years old in good health and CMV-seronegative.

This rearrangement joins TRBV18 to TRBJ1-1; no clear D. Germline V gene data show CDR1 as KGHSH and CDR2 as LQKENI. V gave up 3 bases and J gave up 0 bases, with 11 bases separating them. The CDR3 consists of 15 residues. Here the CDR3 DNA reads TGTGCCAGCTCACCGACGGGTCTCTTGAACACTGAAGCTTTCTTT. This encodes CASSPTGLLNTEAFF.

This clone was seen more than once but under ten times. The V call is TRBV19, the J call TRBJ1-5; D unresolved. CDR3 length equals 15 residues. CDR1 is LNHDA, CDR2 SQIVND, per germline (reference sequence). Between the trimmed V and J ends, which lost 1 base and 7 bases, there was a span of 14 bases. The CDR3 DNA sequence: TGTGCCAGTAGTATAGGGCCCGGCCGGGGACAGCCCCAGCATTTT. It specifies CASSIGPGRGQPQHF.

This clone was seen a few times. The genes are TRBV10-3 and TRBJ2-3; 7 bases are a match to TRBD2. The J segment lost 0 bases and the V segment lost 6 bases, leaving 6 bases of the junction unmatched. Germline CDR1 reads ENHRY; CDR2 reads SYGVKD. This CDR3 region has 15 residues. DNA of the CDR3: TGTGCCATCAGGCAGCGGGACTTTAGCACAGATACGCAGTATTTT. Its protein is CAIRQRDFSTDTQYF.